This T cell receptor beta chain was sequenced for a study of regulatory T cells in long-lasting Graves disease. Findings and limits, study-wide: Small numbers of samples may have cut accuracy.

As to time point: persistent/refractory GD, antithyroid drugs over 5 years with positive TRAb. PBMC-extracted RNA yielded the TCR library. This clonotype was detected many times. The antigen is not known. Both iRepertoire HTBI primers and Arm-PCR of CDR3 regions were used to build the TCR beta libraries. TCRdb itself ran the multiplex PCR reads through MiXCR, one entry per CDR3 protein. This table holds a few hundred thousand distinct CDR3 sequences, 20% to 25% found once. The CDR3 totals 14 residues. The ends were cut back, 3 bases at V and 6 bases at J, with 11 bases in the middle. Germline V gives CDR1 SNHLY, CDR2 FYNNEI.

The V gene is TRBV2, the J gene TRBJ1-4; D unclear. The sequence derives from a female donor with Graves disease. Sequencing was performed on peripheral blood mononuclear cells (PBMCs), taken when the disease was refractory, from a patient treated with antithyroid drugs. The CDR3 here is CASSDGDGDEKLFF. In DNA, the CDR3 is TGTGCCAGCAGTGACGGGGATGGCGATGAAAAACTGTTTTTT.